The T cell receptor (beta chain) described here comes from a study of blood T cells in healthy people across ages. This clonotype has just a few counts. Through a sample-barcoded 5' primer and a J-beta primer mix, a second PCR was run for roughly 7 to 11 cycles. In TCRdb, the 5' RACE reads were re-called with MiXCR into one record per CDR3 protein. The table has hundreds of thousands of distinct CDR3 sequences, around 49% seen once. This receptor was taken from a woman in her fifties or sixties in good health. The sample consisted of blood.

The CDR3 region has the DNA TGTGCCAGCAGTTTAGGGGGATCCACCGGGGAGCTGTTTTTT. This gives the protein CASSLGGSTGELFF. V usage is TRBV12-3 or TRBV12-4 and J usage is TRBJ2-2, with D unclear. V lost 1 base to trimming and J lost 4 bases, with 7 bases between them. The CDR3 is 14 residues long.